Shown below are 3 T cell receptor beta chains from a single sample sequenced in a study of long-term antiretroviral therapy in people with HIV. Researchers ran immunoSEQ v3.0 at survey level. Libraries were prepared by immunoSEQ multiplex PCR; TCRdb keeps only in-frame clonotypes and omits some of them. In the table there are some 35,000 clones, 94% of which are singletons. The source material was unsorted PBMCs, sampled more than 5 years after starting antiretroviral therapy. These receptors all come from a woman in her forties or fifties with HIV.

The CDR3 DNA is TGTGCCAGTAGTATAGTTGGCAGTGGAACCTACGAGCAGTACTTC. This sequence encodes CASSIVGSGTYEQYF. V and J are TRBV19 and TRBJ2-7; D gene ambiguous. V lost 1 base, J lost 2 bases, and 12 bases lay in between. The CDR3 is 15 amino acids. Germline V gene data show CDR1 as LNHDA and CDR2 as SQIVND (reference sequence).

The chain links TRBV5-1 to TRBJ1-2; D unresolved. The CDR3 runs to 16 residues. V lost 0 bases and J lost 3, with 15 bases in between. Per germline, CDR1 SGHRS and CDR2 YFSETQ. This CDR3 reads CASSLAVTAWDYGYTF. The CDR3 region has the DNA TGCGCCAGCAGCTTGGCCGTTACAGCCTGGGACTATGGCTACACCTTC.

On this clone: Other DNA sequences within the sample encode an identical CDR3. The rearrangement links TRBV6-1 to TRBJ1-1; D is ambiguous. V was clipped by 3 bases and J by 3 bases, with 8 bases between them. Germline values: CDR1 MNHNS, CDR2 SASEGT. CDR3 length equals 13 residues. This CDR3 is CASSDQIHTEAFF. The CDR3 bases are TGTGCCAGCAGTGACCAGATTCACACTGAAGCTTTCTTT.